A selection of T cell receptor beta chains follows, all from one sample in a study of CD8+CD57+ T cells in acquired aplastic anemia. TCRdb ran MiXCR on the reads and lists one entry per CDR3 protein. The repertoire holds some 170,000 distinct CDR3 sequences, with 71% as singletons. Sequencing was carried out using sorted CD4+, CD8+, or CD8+CD57+ T cells (not recorded which) from PBMCs. The receptors were sampled from a human donor with aplastic anemia. Both conserved end residues are part of each CDR3. Each record gives: clone size, D gene, V gene, J gene, CDR3 protein, CDR3 DNA. A D gene is named only where the DNA matches it firmly. Where a row states a size, it is once, few, many or the class of an expanded clone; other rows omit it.

abundance: NA
d_gene: NA
v_gene: TRBV12-3/TRBV12-4
j_gene: TRBJ1-2
CDR3aa: CASSLVGDGYTF
CDR3nt: TGTGCCAGCAGTTTAGTCGGGGATGGCTACACCTTC

abundance: many
d_gene: NA
v_gene: TRBV5-6
j_gene: TRBJ1-6
CDR3aa: CASSRHSGVGYNSPLHF
CDR3nt: TGTGCCAGCAGCAGGCACAGTGGTGTGGGATATAATTCACCCCTCCACTTT

abundance: once
d_gene: NA
v_gene: TRBV7-9
j_gene: TRBJ2-1
CDR3aa: CASSLGDGKQFF
CDR3nt: TGTGCCAGCAGCTTAGGGGACGGGAAGCAGTTCTTC

abundance: NA
d_gene: NA
v_gene: TRBV7-9
j_gene: TRBJ2-2
CDR3aa: CASSFLINTGELFF
CDR3nt: TGTGCCAGCAGCTTCCTAATAAACACCGGGGAGCTGTTTTTT

abundance: NA
d_gene: TRBD2
v_gene: TRBV20-1
j_gene: TRBJ2-7
CDR3aa: CSARKLAGDVYEQYF
CDR3nt: TGCAGTGCTCGGAAACTAGCGGGGGACGTATACGAGCAGTACTTC

abundance: many
d_gene: TRBD2
v_gene: TRBV9
j_gene: TRBJ2-7
CDR3aa: CASSVAQSGRSNEQYF
CDR3nt: TGTGCCAGCAGCGTAGCTCAAAGCGGGAGAAGCAACGAGCAGTACTTC

abundance: NA
d_gene: TRBD2
v_gene: TRBV7-2
j_gene: TRBJ2-2
CDR3aa: CAGSLATSGSPGELFF
CDR3nt: TGTGCCGGCAGCTTAGCTACTAGCGGGAGTCCCGGGGAGCTGTTTTTT

abundance: NA
d_gene: NA
v_gene: TRBV19
j_gene: TRBJ1-4
CDR3aa: CASSGGAKLFF
CDR3nt: TGCGCCAGTAGTGGGGGTGCAAAACTGTTTTTT

abundance: NA
d_gene: NA
v_gene: TRBV20-1
j_gene: TRBJ1-5
CDR3aa: CSARRMGGNQPQHF
CDR3nt: TGCAGTGCCAGAAGGATGGGAGGCAATCAGCCCCAGCATTTT

abundance: once
d_gene: TRBD1
v_gene: TRBV10-3
j_gene: TRBJ2-7
CDR3aa: CAINAPPGQGVYEQCF
CDR3nt: TGTGCCATCAACGCCCCTCCGGGACAGGGGGTCTACGAGCAGTGCTTC

abundance: NA
d_gene: NA
v_gene: TRBV30
j_gene: TRBJ2-3
CDR3aa: CALTGVGDTDTQYF
CDR3nt: TGTGCCCTAACGGGGGTGGGGGACACAGATACGCAGTATTTT

abundance: few
d_gene: NA
v_gene: TRBV7-3
j_gene: TRBJ2-7
CDR3aa: CASSLGSGDEQYF
CDR3nt: TGTGCCAGCAGCTTAGGCAGCGGAGACGAGCAGTACTTC

abundance: few
d_gene: TRBD2
v_gene: TRBV7-7
j_gene: TRBJ2-2
CDR3aa: CASSLGLANTGELFF
CDR3nt: TGTGCTAGCAGCTTAGGACTAGCCAACACCGGGGAGCTGTTTTTT

abundance: once
d_gene: TRBD1
v_gene: TRBV5-4
j_gene: TRBJ2-3
CDR3aa: CASSLSGTGGADTQYF
CDR3nt: TGTGCCAGCAGCTTATCCGGGACAGGGGGCGCGGATACGCAGTATTTT

abundance: NA
d_gene: TRBD2
v_gene: TRBV15
j_gene: TRBJ2-3
CDR3aa: CATSSSAAGATDTQYF
CDR3nt: TGTGCCACCAGCAGTTCTGCGGCGGGAGCGACAGATACGCAGTATTTT

abundance: NA
d_gene: NA
v_gene: TRBV10-3
j_gene: TRBJ2-3
CDR3aa: CAISSGIQITDTQYF
CDR3nt: TGTGCCATCAGCTCCGGGATTCAAATAACAGATACGCAGTATTTT

abundance: NA
d_gene: TRBD2
v_gene: TRBV7-8
j_gene: TRBJ2-1
CDR3aa: CASSLGASGGYNEQFF
CDR3nt: TGTGCCAGCAGCTTAGGGGCTAGCGGGGGGTACAATGAGCAGTTCTTC

abundance: NA
d_gene: NA
v_gene: TRBV7-9
j_gene: TRBJ1-6
CDR3aa: CASFLIFSLHF
CDR3nt: TGTGCCAGCTTCCTTATCTTTTCCCTCCACTTT

abundance: NA
d_gene: TRBD2
v_gene: TRBV7-9
j_gene: TRBJ2-1
CDR3aa: CASSPGLAGYNEQFF
CDR3nt: TGTGCCAGCAGCCCGGGACTAGCGGGGTACAATGAGCAGTTCTTC

abundance: NA
d_gene: NA
v_gene: TRBV19
j_gene: TRBJ2-7
CDR3aa: CASSTGTVHYEQYF
CDR3nt: TGTGCCAGTAGTACCGGGACCGTTCACTACGAGCAGTACTTC

abundance: NA
d_gene: NA
v_gene: TRBV10-3
j_gene: TRBJ2-3
CDR3aa: CASIDTASTDTQYF
CDR3nt: TGTGCCAGCATAGACACCGCTAGCACAGATACGCAGTATTTT

abundance: NA
d_gene: TRBD1
v_gene: TRBV7-9
j_gene: TRBJ2-7
CDR3aa: CASSPSGRTGGPPYEQYF
CDR3nt: TGTGCCAGCAGCCCTAGTGGTAGGACAGGCGGTCCTCCATACGAGCAGTACTTT

abundance: NA
d_gene: TRBD2
v_gene: TRBV5-6
j_gene: TRBJ2-7
CDR3aa: CASSLVAAGAEQYF
CDR3nt: TGTGCCAGCAGCTTGGTGGCAGCGGGGGCCGAGCAGTACTTC

abundance: NA
d_gene: NA
v_gene: TRBV9
j_gene: TRBJ2-5
CDR3aa: CASSGGKETQYF
CDR3nt: TGTGCCAGCAGCGGAGGAAAAGAGACCCAGTACTTC

abundance: NA
d_gene: TRBD1
v_gene: TRBV19
j_gene: TRBJ1-1
CDR3aa: CASSIGGTQGYTEAFF
CDR3nt: TGTGCCAGTAGTATCGGTGGGACACAGGGGTACACTGAAGCTTTCTTT

abundance: NA
d_gene: NA
v_gene: TRBV6-1
j_gene: TRBJ1-2
CDR3aa: CASSDSVRSSYTF
CDR3nt: TGTGCCAGCAGTGACAGTGTAAGGAGTAGCTACACCTTC

abundance: NA
d_gene: TRBD1
v_gene: TRBV20-1
j_gene: TRBJ2-7
CDR3aa: CSALGTGIDEQYF
CDR3nt: TGCAGTGCTCTTGGGACAGGGATCGACGAGCAGTACTTC

abundance: few
d_gene: NA
v_gene: TRBV7-8
j_gene: TRBJ2-1
CDR3aa: CASSLVAGANEQFF
CDR3nt: TGTGCCAGCAGCTTAGTTGCGGGGGCCAATGAGCAGTTCTTC

abundance: NA
d_gene: NA
v_gene: TRBV19
j_gene: TRBJ2-1
CDR3aa: CASSHTRGSGQFF
CDR3nt: TGTGCCAGTAGCCACACTAGAGGGAGCGGGCAGTTCTTC

abundance: NA
d_gene: NA
v_gene: TRBV19
j_gene: TRBJ2-2
CDR3aa: CASSIHGGDTGELFF
CDR3nt: TGTGCCAGTAGTATTCATGGCGGGGACACCGGGGAGCTGTTTTTT

abundance: NA
d_gene: NA
v_gene: TRBV24-1
j_gene: TRBJ1-1
CDR3aa: CATQKGNTEAFF
CDR3nt: TGTGCCACTCAGAAAGGGAACACTGAAGCTTTCTTT

abundance: few
d_gene: NA
v_gene: TRBV2
j_gene: TRBJ2-5
CDR3aa: CASSEARAVKETQYF
CDR3nt: TGTGCCAGCAGTGAAGCGAGGGCAGTCAAAGAGACCCAGTACTTC

abundance: NA
d_gene: NA
v_gene: TRBV19
j_gene: TRBJ2-2
CDR3aa: CASTGYSTGELFF
CDR3nt: TGTGCCAGTACGGGTTATAGCACCGGGGAGCTGTTTTTT

abundance: NA
d_gene: TRBD2
v_gene: TRBV4-1
j_gene: TRBJ2-7
CDR3aa: CASSPTSGTPYEQYF
CDR3nt: TGTGCCAGCAGCCCAACTAGCGGGACACCCTACGAGCAGTACTTC

abundance: NA
d_gene: NA
v_gene: TRBV7-2
j_gene: TRBJ2-7
CDR3aa: CASSLDVDSLRHEQYF
CDR3nt: TGTGCCAGCAGCTTAGATGTTGACAGTCTGCGCCACGAGCAGTACTTC

abundance: NA
d_gene: NA
v_gene: TRBV2
j_gene: TRBJ2-6
CDR3aa: CASSFTGANVLTF
CDR3nt: TGTGCCAGCAGTTTTACCGGGGCCAACGTCCTGACTTTC

abundance: NA
d_gene: NA
v_gene: TRBV2
j_gene: TRBJ1-6
CDR3aa: CASSEAQRSRGSPLHF
CDR3nt: TGTGCCAGCAGTGAAGCGCAACGATCGAGGGGTTCACCCCTCCACTTT

abundance: NA
d_gene: NA
v_gene: TRBV19
j_gene: TRBJ2-7
CDR3aa: CASSIGNRDEQYF
CDR3nt: TGTGCCAGTAGTATCGGGAACAGGGACGAGCAGTACTTC

abundance: NA
d_gene: NA
v_gene: TRBV7-8
j_gene: TRBJ2-3
CDR3aa: CASSQDMRDTQYF
CDR3nt: TGTGCCAGCAGCCAAGATATGCGAGATACGCAGTATTTT

abundance: NA
d_gene: NA
v_gene: TRBV25-1
j_gene: TRBJ1-4
CDR3aa: CASSVWTVSTNEKLLF
CDR3nt: TGTGCCAGCAGTGTTTGGACAGTTTCAACTAATGAAAAACTGCTTTTT

abundance: NA
d_gene: TRBD1
v_gene: TRBV12-3/TRBV12-4
j_gene: TRBJ1-2
CDR3aa: CASSVDRGNGYTF
CDR3nt: TGTGCCAGCTCCGTTGACAGGGGAAATGGCTACACCTTC

abundance: NA
d_gene: TRBD2
v_gene: TRBV20-1
j_gene: TRBJ2-3
CDR3aa: CSARTPGLAFTDTQYF
CDR3nt: TGCAGTGCTAGAACTCCAGGACTAGCGTTCACAGATACGCAGTATTTT

abundance: NA
d_gene: NA
v_gene: TRBV5-6
j_gene: TRBJ1-5
CDR3aa: CASSLKGNSEHF
CDR3nt: TGTGCCAGCAGCTTGAAAGGGAACTCCGAGCATTTT

abundance: NA
d_gene: TRBD1
v_gene: TRBV7-2
j_gene: TRBJ2-2
CDR3aa: CASSLFAAGGSGTGELFF
CDR3nt: TGTGCCAGCAGCTTATTTGCCGCAGGGGGATCGGGCACCGGGGAGCTGTTTTTT

abundance: NA
d_gene: NA
v_gene: TRBV20-1
j_gene: TRBJ2-7
CDR3aa: CSAALSSGGGNEQYF
CDR3nt: TGCAGTGCCGCACTTAGTAGCGGAGGCGGGAACGAGCAGTACTTC

abundance: NA
d_gene: TRBD2
v_gene: TRBV15
j_gene: TRBJ2-3
CDR3aa: CATSDRGGPDTQYF
CDR3nt: TGTGCCACCAGTGATCGGGGGGGCCCGGATACGCAGTATTTT

abundance: NA
d_gene: TRBD1
v_gene: TRBV19
j_gene: TRBJ2-2
CDR3aa: CASGQENTGELFF
CDR3nt: TGTGCCAGTGGACAGGAGAACACCGGGGAGCTGTTTTTT

abundance: few
d_gene: TRBD1
v_gene: TRBV10-3
j_gene: TRBJ2-3
CDR3aa: CAISLSQGASDTQYF
CDR3nt: TGTGCCATCAGTCTCTCTCAGGGGGCGTCCGATACGCAGTATTTT

abundance: NA
d_gene: NA
v_gene: TRBV7-3
j_gene: TRBJ2-2
CDR3aa: CASSLSRGDTGELFF
CDR3nt: TGTGCCAGCAGCTTATCCAGGGGGGACACCGGGGAGCTGTTTTTT

abundance: NA
d_gene: TRBD1
v_gene: TRBV20-1
j_gene: TRBJ2-5
CDR3aa: CSASTGAASPGQETQYF
CDR3nt: TGCAGTGCTTCTACAGGGGCGGCTAGCCCTGGCCAAGAGACCCAGTACTTC

abundance: NA
d_gene: TRBD2
v_gene: TRBV20-1
j_gene: TRBJ2-5
CDR3aa: CSARADSQREIQYF
CDR3nt: TGCAGTGCTAGAGCGGACTCTCAGCGGGAGATCCAGTACTTC

abundance: few
d_gene: NA
v_gene: TRBV19
j_gene: TRBJ1-2
CDR3aa: CASRDNYGYTF
CDR3nt: TGTGCCAGTAGGGATAACTATGGCTACACCTTC

abundance: NA
d_gene: NA
v_gene: TRBV29-1
j_gene: TRBJ1-1
CDR3aa: CSVENRVNTEAFF
CDR3nt: TGCAGCGTAGAAAACAGGGTGAACACTGAAGCTTTCTTT

abundance: NA
d_gene: NA
v_gene: TRBV9
j_gene: TRBJ2-7
CDR3aa: CASSVGNDPYEQYF
CDR3nt: TGTGCCAGCAGCGTAGGCAACGACCCATACGAGCAGTACTTC

abundance: NA
d_gene: NA
v_gene: TRBV12-3/TRBV12-4
j_gene: TRBJ2-2
CDR3aa: CASSLDLTGELFF
CDR3nt: TGTGCCAGCAGCTTAGACCTAACCGGGGAGCTGTTTTTT